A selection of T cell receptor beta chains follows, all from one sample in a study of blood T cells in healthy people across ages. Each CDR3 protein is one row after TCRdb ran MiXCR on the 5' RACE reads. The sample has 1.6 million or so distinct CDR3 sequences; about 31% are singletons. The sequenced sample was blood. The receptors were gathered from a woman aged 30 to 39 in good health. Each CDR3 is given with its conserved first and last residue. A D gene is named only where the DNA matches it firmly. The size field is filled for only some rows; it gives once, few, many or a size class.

cdr3_aa: CASSALGMTGFYNEQFF
cdr3_nt: TGTGCCAGCAGCGCCCTGGGGATGACAGGGTTTTACAATGAGCAGTTCTTC
v_call: TRBV25-1
d_call: TRBD1
j_call: TRBJ2-1
clone_size: few

cdr3_aa: CASSLIGDLGYNEQYF
cdr3_nt: TGTGCCAGCAGTTTAATTGGTGACTTGGGATACAATGAGCAGTACTTC
v_call: TRBV27
d_call: NA
j_call: TRBJ2-7
clone_size: NA

cdr3_aa: CASSSAGRGVNGYTF
cdr3_nt: TGCGCCAGCAGCTCGGCGGGACGGGGGGTGAACGGCTACACCTTC
v_call: TRBV5-1
d_call: NA
j_call: TRBJ1-2
clone_size: NA

cdr3_aa: CASSQGKGSGNTIYF
cdr3_nt: TGCGCCAGCAGCCAAGGGAAGGGGTCTGGAAACACCATATATTTT
v_call: TRBV4-1
d_call: NA
j_call: TRBJ1-3
clone_size: few

cdr3_aa: CSARGAKAGRGDTQYF
cdr3_nt: TGCAGTGCTAGAGGGGCCAAAGCGGGGCGGGGAGATACGCAGTATTTT
v_call: TRBV20-1
d_call: TRBD2
j_call: TRBJ2-3
clone_size: NA

cdr3_aa: CATSDAFRTGGTDTQYF
cdr3_nt: TGTGCCACCAGTGACGCCTTTAGGACAGGGGGGACAGATACGCAGTATTTT
v_call: TRBV24-1
d_call: TRBD1
j_call: TRBJ2-3
clone_size: NA

cdr3_aa: CASSPSTTNEQFF
cdr3_nt: TGTGCCAGCAGCCCCAGCACCACCAATGAGCAGTTCTTC
v_call: TRBV9
d_call: NA
j_call: TRBJ2-1
clone_size: once

cdr3_aa: CASSHVGVENEQYF
cdr3_nt: TGTGCCAGCAGCCATGTGGGGGTTGAAAACGAGCAGTACTTC
v_call: TRBV3-1
d_call: NA
j_call: TRBJ2-7
clone_size: NA

cdr3_aa: CASGEGAYNEQFF
cdr3_nt: TGTGCCAGCGGAGAAGGGGCCTACAATGAGCAGTTCTTC
v_call: TRBV6-2/TRBV6-3
d_call: NA
j_call: TRBJ2-1
clone_size: NA

cdr3_aa: CASSFGRAEYQETQYF
cdr3_nt: TGTGCCAGCAGCTTCGGCCGGGCCGAGTACCAAGAGACCCAGTACTTC
v_call: TRBV7-8
d_call: NA
j_call: TRBJ2-5
clone_size: NA

cdr3_aa: CASSPRPGTGIYEQYF
cdr3_nt: TGTGCCAGCAGCCCACGCCCCGGGACAGGGATCTACGAGCAGTACTTC
v_call: TRBV9
d_call: TRBD1
j_call: TRBJ2-7
clone_size: NA

cdr3_aa: CTSSLREDQPQHF
cdr3_nt: TGTACCAGCAGTTTAAGGGAGGACCAGCCCCAGCATTTT
v_call: TRBV12-3/TRBV12-4
d_call: NA
j_call: TRBJ1-5
clone_size: once

cdr3_aa: CSARDTRTGRTEAFF
cdr3_nt: TGCAGTGCTAGAGATACCCGGACAGGGAGGACTGAAGCTTTCTTT
v_call: TRBV20-1
d_call: TRBD1
j_call: TRBJ1-1
clone_size: few

cdr3_aa: CASSLRGPGINEQFF
cdr3_nt: TGTGCCAGCAGTTTAAGGGGCCCTGGGATCAATGAGCAGTTCTTC
v_call: TRBV27
d_call: NA
j_call: TRBJ2-1
clone_size: NA

cdr3_aa: CSVVTRDILGDGYTF
cdr3_nt: TGCAGCGTTGTGACAAGGGACATCCTGGGGGATGGCTACACCTTC
v_call: TRBV29-1
d_call: NA
j_call: TRBJ1-2
clone_size: many

cdr3_aa: CASSYLQGSEQYF
cdr3_nt: TGTGCCAGCAGTTACCTACAGGGGAGCGAGCAGTACTTC
v_call: TRBV6-6
d_call: TRBD1
j_call: TRBJ2-7
clone_size: NA

cdr3_aa: CASSQDKAGGPSYF
cdr3_nt: TGTGCCAGCAGCCAAGACAAAGCGGGGGGCCCTTCGTACTTC
v_call: TRBV4-2
d_call: TRBD2
j_call: TRBJ2-5
clone_size: few

cdr3_aa: CAIITIKRGPYFEQFF
cdr3_nt: TGTGCCATCATTACAATTAAGCGGGGGCCCTACTTTGAGCAGTTCTTC
v_call: TRBV6-4
d_call: TRBD2
j_call: TRBJ2-1
clone_size: NA

cdr3_aa: CASSADQTSGSPLPGNEQFF
cdr3_nt: TGTGCCAGCAGCGCCGACCAGACTAGCGGGAGCCCATTACCGGGCAATGAGCAGTTCTTC
v_call: TRBV9
d_call: TRBD2
j_call: TRBJ2-1
clone_size: NA

cdr3_aa: CASSPQQGTVKETQYF
cdr3_nt: TGCGCCAGCAGCCCTCAGCAGGGGACAGTCAAAGAGACCCAGTACTTC
v_call: TRBV5-1
d_call: TRBD1
j_call: TRBJ2-5
clone_size: NA

cdr3_aa: CATSAGPGGEQYF
cdr3_nt: TGTGCCACCAGCGCAGGCCCCGGGGGAGAGCAGTACTTC
v_call: TRBV24-1
d_call: NA
j_call: TRBJ2-7
clone_size: NA

cdr3_aa: CSARDVRDLTDTQYF
cdr3_nt: TGCAGTGCTAGAGATGTAAGGGATCTAACAGATACGCAGTATTTT
v_call: TRBV20-1
d_call: NA
j_call: TRBJ2-3
clone_size: many

cdr3_aa: CASSRGQVSSETQYF
cdr3_nt: TGCGCCAGCAGCAGGGGACAGGTGTCTTCAGAGACCCAGTACTTC
v_call: TRBV5-1
d_call: TRBD1
j_call: TRBJ2-5
clone_size: NA

cdr3_aa: CAWSVHGGTDTQYF
cdr3_nt: TGTGCCTGGAGTGTACATGGCGGCACAGATACGCAGTATTTT
v_call: TRBV30
d_call: NA
j_call: TRBJ2-3
clone_size: NA

cdr3_aa: CANSLNSVETQYF
cdr3_nt: TGTGCCAACAGTTTGAATAGCGTCGAGACCCAGTACTTC
v_call: TRBV6-5
d_call: NA
j_call: TRBJ2-5
clone_size: NA

cdr3_aa: CASSRSAKETQYF
cdr3_nt: TGTGCCAGCAGCCGTTCAGCGAAAGAGACCCAGTACTTC
v_call: TRBV3-1
d_call: NA
j_call: TRBJ2-5
clone_size: once

cdr3_aa: CSAGASGEGRNIQYF
cdr3_nt: TGCAGTGCCGGGGCTAGCGGGGAGGGCAGGAACATTCAGTACTTC
v_call: TRBV20-1
d_call: TRBD2
j_call: TRBJ2-4
clone_size: NA

cdr3_aa: CASSQDKRRTQYF
cdr3_nt: TGCGCCAGCAGCCAAGACAAGAGGCGGACGCAGTATTTT
v_call: TRBV5-1
d_call: NA
j_call: TRBJ2-3
clone_size: many

cdr3_aa: CAASETGAQETQYF
cdr3_nt: TGTGCCGCCAGTGAGACGGGAGCCCAAGAGACCCAGTACTTC
v_call: TRBV10-3
d_call: NA
j_call: TRBJ2-5
clone_size: NA

cdr3_aa: CASSSRTSGRNFPYEQYF
cdr3_nt: TGTGCCAGCAGCTCACGGACTAGCGGGAGAAACTTCCCCTACGAGCAGTACTTC
v_call: TRBV7-9
d_call: TRBD2
j_call: TRBJ2-7
clone_size: few

cdr3_aa: CASSLLTPGSTDTQYF
cdr3_nt: TGTGCCAGCAGCTTGCTTACACCGGGTAGCACAGATACGCAGTATTTT
v_call: TRBV5-4
d_call: NA
j_call: TRBJ2-3
clone_size: NA

cdr3_aa: CASSRSTDTRYF
cdr3_nt: TGTGCCAGCTCGAGGAGCACAGATACGCGGTATTTT
v_call: TRBV6-6
d_call: NA
j_call: TRBJ2-3
clone_size: NA

cdr3_aa: CASSLDYEQYF
cdr3_nt: TGTGCCAGCAGCTTAGACTACGAGCAGTACTTC
v_call: TRBV5-1
d_call: NA
j_call: TRBJ2-7
clone_size: many

cdr3_aa: CASSQDWYREEWKEQYF
cdr3_nt: TGTGCCAGCAGCCAAGATTGGTACAGGGAGGAGTGGAAGGAGCAGTACTTC
v_call: TRBV3-1
d_call: NA
j_call: TRBJ2-7
clone_size: few

cdr3_aa: CSVMTGSSGNTIYF
cdr3_nt: TGCAGCGTTATGACAGGTTCCTCTGGAAACACCATATATTTT
v_call: TRBV29-1
d_call: NA
j_call: TRBJ1-3
clone_size: NA

cdr3_aa: CASSLNPGTNTEAFF
cdr3_nt: TGTGCCAGCAGCTTAAACCCGGGTACGAACACTGAAGCTTTCTTT
v_call: TRBV7-3
d_call: NA
j_call: TRBJ1-1
clone_size: few

cdr3_aa: CASSHPGGTQYF
cdr3_nt: TGTGCCAGCAGTCACCCGGGAGGGACCCAGTACTTC
v_call: TRBV6-6
d_call: TRBD2
j_call: TRBJ2-5
clone_size: few

cdr3_aa: CASSLTSGRAGTGELFF
cdr3_nt: TGCGCCAGCAGCTTGACTAGCGGGAGGGCCGGCACCGGGGAGCTGTTTTTT
v_call: TRBV5-1
d_call: TRBD2
j_call: TRBJ2-2
clone_size: NA

cdr3_aa: CASSQAWTEYYNEQFF
cdr3_nt: TGTGCCAGCAGCCAAGCTTGGACAGAATATTACAATGAGCAGTTCTTC
v_call: TRBV4-2
d_call: NA
j_call: TRBJ2-1
clone_size: NA

cdr3_aa: CSARGQAMGSVGEQYF
cdr3_nt: TGCAGTGCTAGAGGGCAGGCCATGGGGAGTGTCGGCGAGCAGTACTTC
v_call: TRBV20-1
d_call: NA
j_call: TRBJ2-7
clone_size: few

cdr3_aa: CATSDSLGGNEQFF
cdr3_nt: TGTGCCACCAGTGATTCTCTAGGGGGCAATGAGCAGTTCTTC
v_call: TRBV24-1
d_call: NA
j_call: TRBJ2-1
clone_size: NA

cdr3_aa: CASSPGMGQTYEQYF
cdr3_nt: TGTGCCAGCTCACCGGGCATGGGACAGACCTACGAGCAGTACTTC
v_call: TRBV18
d_call: TRBD1
j_call: TRBJ2-7
clone_size: NA

cdr3_aa: CASSTSGVTYNEQFF
cdr3_nt: TGTGCCAGCAGCACATCGGGCGTAACCTACAATGAGCAGTTCTTC
v_call: TRBV6-6
d_call: NA
j_call: TRBJ2-1
clone_size: few

cdr3_aa: CAGSYRGKDYGYTF
cdr3_nt: TGTGCCGGCAGTTATCGAGGGAAAGACTATGGCTACACCTTC
v_call: TRBV6-2/TRBV6-3
d_call: NA
j_call: TRBJ1-2
clone_size: few

cdr3_aa: CASSPLGGGLGGELFF
cdr3_nt: TGTGCCAGCAGCCCCCTGGGGGGGGGCCTCGGCGGGGAGCTGTTTTTT
v_call: TRBV3-1
d_call: NA
j_call: TRBJ2-2
clone_size: NA

cdr3_aa: CSARETGINEQYF
cdr3_nt: TGCAGTGCTAGAGAGACAGGGATTAACGAGCAGTACTTC
v_call: TRBV20-1
d_call: TRBD1
j_call: TRBJ2-7
clone_size: NA

cdr3_aa: CATRAGGPRDTQYF
cdr3_nt: TGTGCCACCCGAGCGGGAGGGCCTAGAGATACGCAGTATTTT
v_call: TRBV15
d_call: TRBD2
j_call: TRBJ2-3
clone_size: many

cdr3_aa: CASSQLGGWVEKLFF
cdr3_nt: TGCGCCAGCAGCCAACTGGGGGGTTGGGTTGAAAAACTGTTTTTT
v_call: TRBV4-1
d_call: NA
j_call: TRBJ1-4
clone_size: few

cdr3_aa: CSVRRASGYQETQYF
cdr3_nt: TGCAGCGTGCGGAGGGCTAGCGGGTACCAAGAGACCCAGTACTTC
v_call: TRBV29-1
d_call: TRBD2
j_call: TRBJ2-5
clone_size: many

cdr3_aa: CSARLGASYGYTF
cdr3_nt: TGCAGTGCAAGACTTGGGGCCTCCTATGGCTACACCTTC
v_call: TRBV20-1
d_call: NA
j_call: TRBJ1-2
clone_size: NA

cdr3_aa: CASRATGRYEQYF
cdr3_nt: TGTGCCAGCAGGGCAACGGGACGGTATGAGCAGTACTTC
v_call: TRBV6-5
d_call: NA
j_call: TRBJ2-5
clone_size: NA

cdr3_aa: CATSMGGGGVPGANVLTF
cdr3_nt: TGTGCCACCAGCATGGGGGGAGGGGGCGTTCCTGGGGCCAACGTCCTGACTTTC
v_call: TRBV15
d_call: NA
j_call: TRBJ2-6
clone_size: few

cdr3_aa: CASTPPRRRYEQYF
cdr3_nt: TGTGCCAGCACCCCTCCGCGGCGGCGCTACGAGCAGTACTTC
v_call: TRBV7-2
d_call: NA
j_call: TRBJ2-7
clone_size: few